This record covers a single T cell receptor beta chain. Clones were sequenced by immunoSEQ multiplex PCR, and TCRdb holds only the in-frame ones, with some missing. The sample holds approximately 290,000 clones, approximately 86% seen once. The sample originates from a study of blood T cell repertoires in COVID-19. CDR1 and CDR2 (germline): SGDLS, YYNGEE. Trimming left V 1 base short and J 0 bases short, with 8 bases between. This CDR3 contains 14 residues. The V and J genes are TRBV9 and TRBJ2-7; D is undetermined. This receptor was identified in a human donor with COVID-19, enrolled during active disease. The donor label of this sample is uncertain. The sample was peripheral blood. CDR3 nucleotide sequence: TGTGCCAGCAGCGTACAACAGAGCTCCTACGAGCAGTACTTC. Translation gives CASSVQQSSYEQYF. Based on the CDR3 plus reference TRBV9 and TRBJ2-7, the full variable domain is DSGVTQTPKHLITATGQRVTLRCSPRSGDLSVYWYQQSLDQGLQFLIQYYNGEERAKGNILERFSAQQFPDLHSELNLSSLELGDSALYFCASSVQQSSYEQYFGPGTRLTVT.